This T cell receptor beta chain was captured in a study of cytomegalovirus exposure and HLA in healthy donors (dated by TCRdb to about 2017). About the investigation overall: In an earlier analysis of around 540 of the donors, roughly 300 Gb of sequence data and 100 million or so unique TCR beta sequences from approximately 180 million T cells were reported. The aim of the study was to test whether cataloging public T cell receptors could identify signatures of past pathogen exposure. In the later analysis, no new phenotypic data were used to find candidate immune exposures; instead, reliance was placed on TCR beta sequences and their occurrence across donors. A later genetic analysis used genome-wide SNP genotypes for about 60% of the roughly 700 donors, treating that subset as a discovery cohort. Typing coverage differed by locus: A, B, C, DRB1 and DQB1 were typed in roughly 629-630 donors, DQA1 in around 500, DPA1 in 600 to 610, and DPB1 in 472. Both class I and class II loci were covered by HLA typing, at four-digit resolution. A handful of DR-DQ haplotypes were handled as single units for association and clustering because linkage in the cohort was strong. The study profiled the T cell repertoires of 500 to 800 subjects by immunosequencing and related them to cytomegalovirus serostatus. In addition to the first cohort of approximately 670 subjects, a separate validation cohort of 120 different subjects was used. The study combined high-throughput TCR immunosequencing, statistical association of individual TCRs with disease status, and machine learning to predict cytomegalovirus infection status. In a later analysis, previously published TCR beta repertoires from more than 500 donors were re-analyzed and high-resolution HLA genotyping was added so that TCR occurrence patterns could be studied. An early release covering roughly 580 HLA-typed donors comprised approximately 290 gigabases of sequencing data and roughly 85 million unique TCR sequences. The genetic ancestry cluster associated with self-reported Caucasian donors included 65% to 90% of the roughly 400 genotyped donors. Donor age, sex, ethnicity and CMV serostatus were compiled together with the repertoire data. Every repertoire in the discovery cohort had been generated on one and the same sequencing platform. Among almost 400 genotyped donors of the cohort, an average of approximately 240,000 unique TCR beta nucleotide sequences were sequenced per donor, roughly 18% of them non-productive. An earlier analysis of about 620 of the donors applied high-throughput TCR beta sequencing to assess whether each TCR beta V gene segment acted as functional or pseudogenic.

Study-wide findings and limitations: Compared with the approximately 720-donor mean, donors in an Asian-associated ancestry cluster had fewer N-insertions in productive TCRs, according to a later genetic analysis. The study gave a list of roughly 150 TCR beta chains associated with cytomegalovirus. Some IMGT-functional V segments, including TRBV6-2 and TRBV6-3, could not be distinguished by the 87-base-pair reads and were therefore excluded. Correlated functional status among segregating V segments might be attributable to linkage disequilibrium, but an unknown experimental factor could not be ruled out. When HLA alleles, especially DR and DQ, strongly co-occurred, attributing TCR associations to individual alleles was difficult. Specific HLA alleles were associated with 15,000 to 20,000 TCR beta sequences at a false discovery rate of 0.05 in a later analysis. Across donors, most TCR sequences were observed very rarely, whereas some public TCRs were present in many individuals. An earlier analysis of approximately 540 of the donors showed that most TCR beta V segments appeared in productive rearrangements either about 90% or about 30% of the time, which broadly matched IMGT annotations. A few of the identified cytomegalovirus-associated TCR beta chains were confirmed in vitro to be specific for cytomegalovirus antigens. A group of highly shared sequence variants was considered likely to be a technical artifact of the sequencing pipeline. This cohort had only TCR beta chains sequenced, and the lack of alpha or paired-chain data limited which features could be detected. Sequencing depth was assumed to be roughly uniform across donors in the presence/absence analyses, though that assumption may not hold. The authors suggested that the approach could potentially be extended to other disease states and immunological phenotypes. Cytomegalovirus status was reported to be diagnosed by the classifier with high specificity and sensitivity in both the original and validation cohorts. A further reported finding was that TCR beta sequences accurately predicted the HLA-A and HLA-B alleles for most subjects in the first cohort. A later analysis found that HLA-associated TCR beta chains were more clonally expanded and had lower generation probabilities than equally common non-associated chains. Several of the top co-occurrence clusters appeared to be linked to parvovirus B19, influenza, CMV and Epstein-Barr virus, according to a later analysis. Most CMV-associated TCR beta chains appeared to be HLA-restricted in a later analysis, and the HLA associations seemed to be driven largely by CMV exposure. V-gene and J-gene trimming of TCR beta chains was associated with a missense DCLRE1C variant in a later genetic analysis, and the association was replicated in an independent cohort. In a later analysis, TCR association rates were found to vary across HLA loci, with the most associated TCRs seen for DRB1 alleles and the fewest for HLA-C alleles. Because some donors lacked HLA typing at each locus, the association tests relied only on the typed subset. CMV serostatus was the only immune exposure information available for the cohort. Because counts were too low, seventeen rarely observed V segments, including chromosome 9 orphons, were left out of the earlier analysis of approximately 500 of the donors.

Reading the germline V gene gives CDR1 SGHRS and CDR2 YFSETQ. From the cysteine through the phenylalanine, the CDR3 covers 16 amino acids. Of all the DNA, just the CDR3 is kept, 48 bases in frame from base 1. V and J are truncated by 4 bases and 1 base respectively, leaving an intervening sequence of 17 bases. Notes on this clone: The antigen it recognizes is unknown. The sample holds no much larger clone one base away, and base qualities are not on file.

In total, approximately 690 healthy bone marrow donors made up the cohort. At the time of sampling, all cohort members were nominally healthy, though unrecorded immune exposures were likely present. The donor tested CMV seropositive and was one of the 289 seropositive cohort members. Every donor gave a peripheral blood sample, and the peripheral blood mononuclear cells from that sample were used for TCR beta sequencing. Genomic DNA was extracted from the blood cell samples with the Qiagen DNeasy Blood Extraction Kit. Receptor amplification or capture employed the immunoSEQ multiplex PCR assay. A mixture of 60 forward primers for TCR Vbeta segments and 13 reverse primers for TCR Jbeta segments was used in the multiplex PCR. The CDR3 region of rearranged TCR beta genes was amplified from genomic DNA with a multiplex PCR assay. The amplified TCR beta libraries were sequenced on the Illumina HiSeq System as 87-base-pair reads. In the authors' own workflow: Across the roughly 640 repertoires, a later analysis counted tens of millions of unique TCR beta chains, approximately 10 million of which were shared by at least two donors. To remove PCR and sequencing errors, raw reads were error-corrected and collapsed into unique sequences using a nearest-neighbor algorithm that merged closely related sequences. Alignment of CDR3 sequences to IMGT reference sequences was used to assign V, D and J gene segments. Each retained sequence needed at least a six-nucleotide match to both a V gene segment and a J gene segment. A rearrangement was called productive if the CDR3 had no stop codons and remained in frame with V and J, and every other rearrangement was called non-productive. Following IMGT convention, CDR3 was defined as the stretch from the second conserved V-encoded cysteine up to the conserved J-encoded phenylalanine. In an earlier analysis of around 600 of the donors, sequences lacking an unambiguous match to a single V gene segment were excluded. In an earlier analysis of 587 of the donors, a V segment was called functional when productive rearrangements were above 56.7%, and segregating when the standard deviation between donors exceeded 5%. A statistical classification framework was built for diagnosing cytomegalovirus status from the catalog of TCR beta chain sequences. A later analysis assigned V and J genes by comparing TCR nucleotide sequences with IMGT/GENE-DB human TR gene sequences. The TCRdist pipeline was used in a later analysis to assign CDR3 sequences and most-parsimonious VDJ recombination scenarios. A later analysis defined each TCR beta chain by its CDR3 amino acid sequence plus V-gene family, and excluded reads lacking a unique V-gene family. In a later analysis, some 600 highly shared, low-generation-probability nucleotide sequences were removed to address suspected cross-contamination and a sequencing artifact. In a later analysis, a clonal expansion index for each public chain was calculated from normalized within-repertoire ranks of inferred template counts. A later analysis computed generation probabilities with a VDJ recombination model fitted to out-of-frame rearrangements, and checked the results against IGoR. In a later analysis, TCR-TCR, TCR-HLA and TCR-CMV co-occurrence was scored with hypergeometric tests, and a repertoire-size bias correction was applied to TCR pairs. A later analysis estimated false discovery rates by permuting HLA or CMV assignments 20 times. In a later analysis, co-occurring TCRs were grouped with DBSCAN, and TCRdist sequence similarity was added when clustering was performed within HLA-allele-positive subsets. Repertoires with fewer than 30,000 or more than 120,000 public chains were left out of co-occurrence clustering, as were about 5 repertoires with anomalous nucleotide sharing. Drawn from immuneACCESS, this table holds only the in-frame rearrangements with V and J called that TCRdb kept. Clones are partly lost; checked studies trace under half to an unresolved V gene and leave the rest unexplained. That table supplies the V and J calls and clone size; D and trimming were determined from the DNA. This sample comprises roughly 140,000 clones, about 80% of them detected only once. The ten largest clonotypes hold around 7% of the sample.

This receptor chain uses TRBV5-1 and TRBJ1-1; TRBD1 is possibly the D segment (5 matching bases). Source material: PBMCs. The TCR was taken from a woman aged 45-65 years in good health and CMV-seropositive. The CDR3 in this case is CASSPQGRAKNTEAFF. The nucleotides read TGCGCCAGCAGCCCACAAGGCAGGGCTAAGAACACTGAAGCTTTCTTT.